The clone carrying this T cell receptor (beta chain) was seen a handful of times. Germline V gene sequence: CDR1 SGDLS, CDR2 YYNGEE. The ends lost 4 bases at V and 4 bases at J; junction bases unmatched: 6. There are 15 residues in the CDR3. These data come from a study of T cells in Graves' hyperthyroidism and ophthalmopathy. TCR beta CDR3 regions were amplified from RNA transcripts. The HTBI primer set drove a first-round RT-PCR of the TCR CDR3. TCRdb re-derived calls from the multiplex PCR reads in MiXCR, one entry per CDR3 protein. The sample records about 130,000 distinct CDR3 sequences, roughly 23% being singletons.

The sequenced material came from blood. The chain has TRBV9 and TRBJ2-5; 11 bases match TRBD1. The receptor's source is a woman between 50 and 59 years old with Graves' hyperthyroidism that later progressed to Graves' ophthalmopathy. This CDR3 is CASSKYGTGGETQYF. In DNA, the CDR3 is TGTGCCAGCAGCAAATACGGGACAGGGGGAGAGACCCAGTACTTC.